This T cell receptor (beta chain) appears in the sequencing data of a study of tumor and adjacent non-tumor tissue in lung cancer. This sample's RNA came from whole unsorted tissue. Chemotherapy-naive patients with new lung cancer underwent thoracic surgery in China, August–November 2014. Three rounds of nested PCR, following a modified ARM-PCR protocol, produced the TCRbeta library. TCRdb analysed the multiplex PCR reads with MiXCR anew, one entry per CDR3 protein. The table has approximately 76,000 distinct CDR3 sequences, less than 75% seen once. V was cut by 1 base and J by 5 bases, with 15 bases left in between. Germline values: CDR1 MNHEY, CDR2 SVGAGI. This CDR3 region has 15 residues.

What was sequenced was lung tumor tissue. The V call is TRBV6-5, the J call TRBJ2-7, with unresolved D. The TCR was taken from a woman aged 70 to 79 with non-small cell lung cancer. CDR3 DNA: TGTGCCAGCAGTTACTTGGTCCACCAGATACACGAGCAGTACTTC. Protein sequence: CASSYLVHQIHEQYF.